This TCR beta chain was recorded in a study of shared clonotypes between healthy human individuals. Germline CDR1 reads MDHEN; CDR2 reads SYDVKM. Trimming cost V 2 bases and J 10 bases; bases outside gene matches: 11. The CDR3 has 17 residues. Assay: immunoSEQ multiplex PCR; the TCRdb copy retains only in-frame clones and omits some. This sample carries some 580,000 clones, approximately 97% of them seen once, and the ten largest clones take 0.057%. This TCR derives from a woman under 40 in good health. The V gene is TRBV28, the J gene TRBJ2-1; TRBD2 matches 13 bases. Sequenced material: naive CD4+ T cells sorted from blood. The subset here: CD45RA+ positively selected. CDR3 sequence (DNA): TGTGCCAGCAGTTTACCCCCTACTAGCGGGAGGGCCAAGGAGCAGTTCTTC. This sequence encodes CASSLPPTSGRAKEQFF.